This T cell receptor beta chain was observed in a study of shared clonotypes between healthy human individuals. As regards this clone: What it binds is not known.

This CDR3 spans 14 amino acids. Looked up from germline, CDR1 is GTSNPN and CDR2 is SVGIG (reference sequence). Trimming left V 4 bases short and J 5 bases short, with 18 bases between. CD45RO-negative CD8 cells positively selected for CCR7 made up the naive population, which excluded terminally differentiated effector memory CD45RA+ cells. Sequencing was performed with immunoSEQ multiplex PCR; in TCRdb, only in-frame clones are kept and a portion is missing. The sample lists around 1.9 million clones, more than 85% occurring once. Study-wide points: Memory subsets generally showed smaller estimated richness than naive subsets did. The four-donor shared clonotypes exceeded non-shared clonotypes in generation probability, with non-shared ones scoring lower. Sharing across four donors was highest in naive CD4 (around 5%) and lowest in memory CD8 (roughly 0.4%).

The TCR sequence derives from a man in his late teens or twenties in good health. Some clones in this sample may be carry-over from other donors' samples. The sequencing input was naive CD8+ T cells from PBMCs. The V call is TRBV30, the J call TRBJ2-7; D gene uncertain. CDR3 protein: CAWMAKGVGHEQYF. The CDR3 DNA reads TGTGCCTGGATGGCCAAGGGCGTTGGTCACGAGCAGTACTTC. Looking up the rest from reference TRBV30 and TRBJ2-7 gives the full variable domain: SQTIHQWPATLVQPVGSPLSLECTVEGTSNPNLYWYRQAAGRGLQLLFYSVGIGQISSEVPQNLSASRPQDRQFILSSKKLLLSDSGFYLCAWMAKGVGHEQYFGPGTRLTVT.